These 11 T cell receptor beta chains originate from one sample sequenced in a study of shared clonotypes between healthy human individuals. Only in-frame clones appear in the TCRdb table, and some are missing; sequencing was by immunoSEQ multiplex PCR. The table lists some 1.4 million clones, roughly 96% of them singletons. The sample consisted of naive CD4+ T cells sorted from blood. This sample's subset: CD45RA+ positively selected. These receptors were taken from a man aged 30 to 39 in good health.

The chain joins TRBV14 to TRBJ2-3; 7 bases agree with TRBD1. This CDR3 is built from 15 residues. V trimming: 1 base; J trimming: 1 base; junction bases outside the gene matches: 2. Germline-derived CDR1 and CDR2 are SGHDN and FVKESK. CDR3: CASSQGQGGTDTQYF. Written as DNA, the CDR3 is TGTGCCAGCAGCCAAGGTCAGGGGGGCACAGATACGCAGTATTTT.

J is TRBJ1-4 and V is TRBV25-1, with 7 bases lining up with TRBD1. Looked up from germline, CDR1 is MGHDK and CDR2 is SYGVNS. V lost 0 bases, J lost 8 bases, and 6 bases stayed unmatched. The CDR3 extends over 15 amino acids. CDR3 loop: CASSEYRGGGEKLFF. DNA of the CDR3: TGTGCCAGCAGTGAATATAGAGGGGGCGGGGAAAAACTGTTTTTT.

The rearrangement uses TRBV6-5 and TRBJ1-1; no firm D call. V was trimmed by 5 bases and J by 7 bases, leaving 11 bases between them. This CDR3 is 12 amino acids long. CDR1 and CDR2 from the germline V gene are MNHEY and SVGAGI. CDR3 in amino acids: CASSKPGIEAFF. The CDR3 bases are TGTGCCAGCAGTAAGCCCGGGATTGAAGCTTTCTTT.

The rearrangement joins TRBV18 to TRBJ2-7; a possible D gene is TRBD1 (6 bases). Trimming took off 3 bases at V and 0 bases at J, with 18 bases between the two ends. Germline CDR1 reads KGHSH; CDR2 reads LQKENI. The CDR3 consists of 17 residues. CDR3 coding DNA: TGTGCCAGCTCACCCCTAGGGACAAGGCGAGGCTCCTACGAGCAGTACTTC. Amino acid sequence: CASSPLGTRRGSYEQYF.

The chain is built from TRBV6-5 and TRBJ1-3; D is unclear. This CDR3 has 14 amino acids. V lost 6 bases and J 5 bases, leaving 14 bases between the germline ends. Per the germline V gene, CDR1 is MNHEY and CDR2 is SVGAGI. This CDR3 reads CASSQTRFRNTIYF. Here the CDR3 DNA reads TGTGCCAGCAGCCAGACACGATTTAGAAACACCATATATTTT.

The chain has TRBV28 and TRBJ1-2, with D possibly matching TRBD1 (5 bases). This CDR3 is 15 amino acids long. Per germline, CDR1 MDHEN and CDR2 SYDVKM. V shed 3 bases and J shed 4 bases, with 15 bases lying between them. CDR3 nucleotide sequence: TGTGCCAGCAGTTTGCAAGCGACGGGACCCTATGGCTACACCTTC. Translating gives CASSLQATGPYGYTF.

The CDR3 sequence: CASSESGGQVRPQHF. CDR3 DNA sequence: TGTGCCAGCAGTGAATCCGGCGGACAGGTTCGGCCCCAGCATTTT. The V and J genes are TRBV6-1 and TRBJ1-5; TRBD1 agrees at 7 bases. This CDR3 comprises 15 residues. Germline lookup yields CDR1 MNHNS and CDR2 SASEGT. Trimming removed 2 bases from V and 9 bases from J; junction bases left unmatched: 10.

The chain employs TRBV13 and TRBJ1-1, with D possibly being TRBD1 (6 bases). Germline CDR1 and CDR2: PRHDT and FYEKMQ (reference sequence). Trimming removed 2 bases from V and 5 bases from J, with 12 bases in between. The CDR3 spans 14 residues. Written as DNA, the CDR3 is TGTGCCAGCAGCTTATTGGGGGGGCGGACTGAAGCTTTCTTT. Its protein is CASSLLGGRTEAFF.

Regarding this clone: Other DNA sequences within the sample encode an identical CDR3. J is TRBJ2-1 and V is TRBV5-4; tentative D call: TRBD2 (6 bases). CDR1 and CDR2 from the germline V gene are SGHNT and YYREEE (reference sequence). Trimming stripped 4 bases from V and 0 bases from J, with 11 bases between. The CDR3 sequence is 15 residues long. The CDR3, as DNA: TGTGCCAGCAGCCCGGGGGTGAGCTCCTACAATGAGCAGTTCTTC. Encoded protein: CASSPGVSSYNEQFF.

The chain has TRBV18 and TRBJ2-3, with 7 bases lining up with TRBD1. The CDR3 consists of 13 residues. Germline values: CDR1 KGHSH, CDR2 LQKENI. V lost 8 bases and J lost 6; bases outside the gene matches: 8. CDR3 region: CASAEQGTDTQYF. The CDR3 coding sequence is TGTGCCAGCGCAGAACAGGGGACGGATACGCAGTATTTT.

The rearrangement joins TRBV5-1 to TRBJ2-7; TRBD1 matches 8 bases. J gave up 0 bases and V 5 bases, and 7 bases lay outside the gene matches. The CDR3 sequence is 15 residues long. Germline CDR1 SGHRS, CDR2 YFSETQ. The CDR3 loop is CASRDRDWSSYEQYF. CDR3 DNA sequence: TGCGCCAGCAGGGACAGGGATTGGAGCTCCTACGAGCAGTACTTC.